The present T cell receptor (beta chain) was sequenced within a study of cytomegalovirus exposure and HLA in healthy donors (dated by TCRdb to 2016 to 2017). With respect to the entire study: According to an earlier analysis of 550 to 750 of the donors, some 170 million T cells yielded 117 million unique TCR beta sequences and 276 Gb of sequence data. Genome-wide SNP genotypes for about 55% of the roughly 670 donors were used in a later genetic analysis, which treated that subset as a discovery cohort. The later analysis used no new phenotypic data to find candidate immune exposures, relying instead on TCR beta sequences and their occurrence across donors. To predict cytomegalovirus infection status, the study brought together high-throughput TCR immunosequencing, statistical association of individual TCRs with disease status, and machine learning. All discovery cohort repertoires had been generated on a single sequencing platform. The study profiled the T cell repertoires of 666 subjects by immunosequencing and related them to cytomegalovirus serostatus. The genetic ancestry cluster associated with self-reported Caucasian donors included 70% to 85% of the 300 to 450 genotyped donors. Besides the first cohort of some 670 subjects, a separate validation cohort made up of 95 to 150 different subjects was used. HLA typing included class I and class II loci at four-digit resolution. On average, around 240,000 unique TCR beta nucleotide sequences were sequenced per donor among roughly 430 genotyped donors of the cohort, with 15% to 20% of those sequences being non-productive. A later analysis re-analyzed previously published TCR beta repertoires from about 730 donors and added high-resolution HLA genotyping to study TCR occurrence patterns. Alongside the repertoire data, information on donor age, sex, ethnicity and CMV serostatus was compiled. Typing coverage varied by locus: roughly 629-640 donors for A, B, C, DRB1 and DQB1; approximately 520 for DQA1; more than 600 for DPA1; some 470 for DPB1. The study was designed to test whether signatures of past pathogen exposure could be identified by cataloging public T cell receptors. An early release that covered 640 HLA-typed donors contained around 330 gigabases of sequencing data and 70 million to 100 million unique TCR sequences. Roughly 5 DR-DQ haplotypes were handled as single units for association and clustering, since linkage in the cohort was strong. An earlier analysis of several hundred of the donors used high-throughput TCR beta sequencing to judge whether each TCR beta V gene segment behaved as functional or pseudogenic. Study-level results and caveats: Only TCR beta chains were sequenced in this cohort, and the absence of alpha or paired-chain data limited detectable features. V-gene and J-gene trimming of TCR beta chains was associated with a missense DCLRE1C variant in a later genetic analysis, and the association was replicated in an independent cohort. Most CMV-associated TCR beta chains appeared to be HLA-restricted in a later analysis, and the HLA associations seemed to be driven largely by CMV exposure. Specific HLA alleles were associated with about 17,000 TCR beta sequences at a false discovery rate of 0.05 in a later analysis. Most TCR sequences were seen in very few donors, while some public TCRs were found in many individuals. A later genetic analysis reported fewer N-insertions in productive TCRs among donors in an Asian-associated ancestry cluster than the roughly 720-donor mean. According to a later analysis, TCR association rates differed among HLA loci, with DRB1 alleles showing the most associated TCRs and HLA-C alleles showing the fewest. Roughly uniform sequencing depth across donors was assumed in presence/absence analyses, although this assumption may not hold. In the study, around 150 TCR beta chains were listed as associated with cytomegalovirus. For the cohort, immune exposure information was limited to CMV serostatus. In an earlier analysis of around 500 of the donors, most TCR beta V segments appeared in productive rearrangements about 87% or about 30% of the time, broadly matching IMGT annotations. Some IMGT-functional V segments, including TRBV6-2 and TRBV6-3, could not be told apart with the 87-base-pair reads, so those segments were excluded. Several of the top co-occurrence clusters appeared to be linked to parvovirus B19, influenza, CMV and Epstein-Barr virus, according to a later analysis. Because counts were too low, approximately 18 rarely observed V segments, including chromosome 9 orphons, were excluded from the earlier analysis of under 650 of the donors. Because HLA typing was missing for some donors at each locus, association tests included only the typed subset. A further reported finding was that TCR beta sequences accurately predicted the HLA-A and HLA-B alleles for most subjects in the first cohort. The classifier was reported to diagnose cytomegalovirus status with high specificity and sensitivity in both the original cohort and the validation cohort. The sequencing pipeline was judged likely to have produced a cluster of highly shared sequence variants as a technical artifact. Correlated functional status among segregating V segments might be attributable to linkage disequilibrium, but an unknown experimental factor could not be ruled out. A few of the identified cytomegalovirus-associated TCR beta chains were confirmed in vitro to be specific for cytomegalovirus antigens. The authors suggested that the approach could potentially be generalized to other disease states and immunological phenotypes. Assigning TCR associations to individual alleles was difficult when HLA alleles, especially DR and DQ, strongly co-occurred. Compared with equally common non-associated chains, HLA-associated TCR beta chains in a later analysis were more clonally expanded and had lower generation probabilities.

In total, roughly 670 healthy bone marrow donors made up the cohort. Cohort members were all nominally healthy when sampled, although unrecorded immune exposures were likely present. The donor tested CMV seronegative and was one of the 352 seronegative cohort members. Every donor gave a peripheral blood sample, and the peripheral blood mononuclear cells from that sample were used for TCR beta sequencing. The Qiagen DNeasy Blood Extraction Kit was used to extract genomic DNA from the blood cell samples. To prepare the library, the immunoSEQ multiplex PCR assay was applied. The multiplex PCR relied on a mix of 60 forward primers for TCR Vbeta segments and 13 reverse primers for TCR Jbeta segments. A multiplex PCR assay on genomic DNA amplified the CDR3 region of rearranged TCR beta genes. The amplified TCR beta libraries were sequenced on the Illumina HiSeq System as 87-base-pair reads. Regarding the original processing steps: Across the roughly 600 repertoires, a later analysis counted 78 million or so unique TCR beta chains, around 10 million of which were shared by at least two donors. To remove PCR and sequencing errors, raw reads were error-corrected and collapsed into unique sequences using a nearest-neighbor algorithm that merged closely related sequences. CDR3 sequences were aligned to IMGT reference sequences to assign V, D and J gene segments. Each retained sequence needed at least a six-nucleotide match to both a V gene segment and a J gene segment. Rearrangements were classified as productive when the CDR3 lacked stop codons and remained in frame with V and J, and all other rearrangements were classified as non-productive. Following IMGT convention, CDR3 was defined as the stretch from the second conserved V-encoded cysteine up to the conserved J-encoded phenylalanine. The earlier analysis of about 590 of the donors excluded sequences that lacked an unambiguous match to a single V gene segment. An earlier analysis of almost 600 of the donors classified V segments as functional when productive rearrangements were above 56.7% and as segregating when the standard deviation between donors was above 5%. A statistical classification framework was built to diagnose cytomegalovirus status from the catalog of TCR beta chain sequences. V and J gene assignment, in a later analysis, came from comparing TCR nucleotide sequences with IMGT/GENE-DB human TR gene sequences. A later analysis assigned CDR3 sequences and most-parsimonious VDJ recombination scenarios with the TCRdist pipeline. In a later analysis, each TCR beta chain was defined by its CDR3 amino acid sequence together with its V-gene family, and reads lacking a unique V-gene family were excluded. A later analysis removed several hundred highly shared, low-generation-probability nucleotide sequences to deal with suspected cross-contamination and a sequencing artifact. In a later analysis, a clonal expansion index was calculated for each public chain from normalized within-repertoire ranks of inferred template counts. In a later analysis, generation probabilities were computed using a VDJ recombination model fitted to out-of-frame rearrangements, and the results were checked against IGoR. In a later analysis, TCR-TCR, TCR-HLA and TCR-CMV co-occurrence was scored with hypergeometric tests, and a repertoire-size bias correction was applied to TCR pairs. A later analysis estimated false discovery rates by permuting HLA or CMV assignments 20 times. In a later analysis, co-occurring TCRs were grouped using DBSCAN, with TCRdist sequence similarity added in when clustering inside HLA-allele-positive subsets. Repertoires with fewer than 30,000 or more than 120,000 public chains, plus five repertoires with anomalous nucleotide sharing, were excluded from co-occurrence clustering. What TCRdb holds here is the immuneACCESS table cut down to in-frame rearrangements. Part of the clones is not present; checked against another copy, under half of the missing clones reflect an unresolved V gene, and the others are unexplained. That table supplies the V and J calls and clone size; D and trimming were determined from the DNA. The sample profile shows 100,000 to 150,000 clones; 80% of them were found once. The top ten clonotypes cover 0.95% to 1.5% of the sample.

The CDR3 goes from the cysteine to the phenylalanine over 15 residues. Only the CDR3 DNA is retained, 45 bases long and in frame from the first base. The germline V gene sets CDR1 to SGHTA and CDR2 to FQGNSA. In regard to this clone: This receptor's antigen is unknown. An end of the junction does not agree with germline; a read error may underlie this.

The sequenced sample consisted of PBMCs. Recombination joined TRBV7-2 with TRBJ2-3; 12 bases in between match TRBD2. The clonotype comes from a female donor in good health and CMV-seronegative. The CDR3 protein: CASSLAGGRRDTQYF. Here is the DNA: TGTGCCAGCAGCCTAGCGGGGGGGCGGAGAGATACGCAGTATTTT.